Sequencing of this TCR beta chain was carried out in a study of OX40 agonist ivuxolimab in advanced cancers. Whole-study findings and limits: Certain nonresponding patients likewise had low normalized T-cell clonal expansion.

With respect to this clone: Its cognate antigen is unknown.

The ends were cut back, 0 bases at V and 2 bases at J, with 12 bases in the middle. The CDR3 consists of 16 residues. Germline V lookup: CDR1 SGHAT, CDR2 FQNNGV. Repertoires were generated with immunoSEQ multiplex PCR, while TCRdb's copy carries only in-frame clones and drops some. The table records just under 95,000 clones, around 87% of them present only once. This TCR came from an adult with an advanced solid tumor such as melanoma, head and neck, liver or kidney cancer. The sequenced sample was CD4+ or CD8+ T cells sorted from blood, obtained in a trial of the OX40 agonist ivuxolimab. The chain is built from TRBV11-2 and TRBJ2-3; no reliable D call. The CDR3 is CASSLDGERATDTQYF. In DNA form, the CDR3 reads TGTGCCAGCAGCTTAGATGGGGAAAGGGCCACAGATACGCAGTATTTT.